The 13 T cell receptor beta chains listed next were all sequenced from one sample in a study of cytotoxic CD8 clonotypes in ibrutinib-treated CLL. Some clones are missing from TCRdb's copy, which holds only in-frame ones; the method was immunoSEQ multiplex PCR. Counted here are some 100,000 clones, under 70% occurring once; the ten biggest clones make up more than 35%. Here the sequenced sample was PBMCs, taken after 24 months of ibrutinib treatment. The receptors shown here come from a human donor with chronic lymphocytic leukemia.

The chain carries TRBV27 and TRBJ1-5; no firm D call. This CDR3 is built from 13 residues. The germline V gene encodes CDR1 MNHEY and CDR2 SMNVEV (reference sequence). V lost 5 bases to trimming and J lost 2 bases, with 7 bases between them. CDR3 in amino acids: CASSPLGNQPQHF. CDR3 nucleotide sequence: TGTGCCAGCAGTCCGCTAGGCAATCAGCCCCAGCATTTT.

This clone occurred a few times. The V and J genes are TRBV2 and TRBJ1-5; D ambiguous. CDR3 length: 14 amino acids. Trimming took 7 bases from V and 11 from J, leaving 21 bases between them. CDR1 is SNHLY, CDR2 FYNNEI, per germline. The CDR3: CASTQGIGASAQHF. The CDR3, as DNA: TGTGCCAGCACCCAAGGAATAGGAGCGTCGGCCCAGCATTTT. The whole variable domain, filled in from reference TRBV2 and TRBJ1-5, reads EPEVTQTPSHQVTQMGQEVILRCVPISNHLYFYWYRQILGQKVEFLVSFYNNEISEKSEIFDDQFSVERPDGSNFTLKIRSTKLEDSAMYFCASTQGIGASAQHFGDGTRLSIL.

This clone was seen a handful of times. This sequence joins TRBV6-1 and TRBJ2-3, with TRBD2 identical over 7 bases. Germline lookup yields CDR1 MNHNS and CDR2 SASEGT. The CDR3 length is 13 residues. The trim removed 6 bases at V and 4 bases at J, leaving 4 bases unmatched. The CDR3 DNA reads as TGTGCCAGCAGAGCCGCGGGGGCAGATACGCAGTATTTT. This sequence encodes CASRAAGADTQYF.

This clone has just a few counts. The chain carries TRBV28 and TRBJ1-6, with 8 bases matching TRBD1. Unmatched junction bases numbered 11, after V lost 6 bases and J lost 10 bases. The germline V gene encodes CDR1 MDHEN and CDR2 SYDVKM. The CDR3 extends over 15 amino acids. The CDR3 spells CASSPPRQGKSPLHF. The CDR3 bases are TGTGCCAGCAGCCCTCCCCGACAGGGGAAATCACCCCTCCACTTT.

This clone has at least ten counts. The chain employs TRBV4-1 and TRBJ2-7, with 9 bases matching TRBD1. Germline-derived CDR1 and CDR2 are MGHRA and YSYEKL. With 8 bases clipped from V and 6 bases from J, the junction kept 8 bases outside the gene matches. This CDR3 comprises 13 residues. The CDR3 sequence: CASGGQGSSEQYF. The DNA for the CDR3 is TGCGCCAGCGGAGGACAGGGGAGTAGCGAGCAGTACTTC.

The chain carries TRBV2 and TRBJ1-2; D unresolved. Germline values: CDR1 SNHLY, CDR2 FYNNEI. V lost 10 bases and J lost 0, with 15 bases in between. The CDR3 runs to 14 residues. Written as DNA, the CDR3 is TGTGCCACTTCCCAGAGCCCCGCTAACTATGGCTACACCTTC. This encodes CATSQSPANYGYTF.

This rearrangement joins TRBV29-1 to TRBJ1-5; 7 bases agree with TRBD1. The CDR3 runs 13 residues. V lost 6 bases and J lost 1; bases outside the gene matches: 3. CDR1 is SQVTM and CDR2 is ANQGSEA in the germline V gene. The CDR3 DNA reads TGCAGCGTGACAGGGACCAGCAATCAGCCCCAGCATTTT. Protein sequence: CSVTGTSNQPQHF.

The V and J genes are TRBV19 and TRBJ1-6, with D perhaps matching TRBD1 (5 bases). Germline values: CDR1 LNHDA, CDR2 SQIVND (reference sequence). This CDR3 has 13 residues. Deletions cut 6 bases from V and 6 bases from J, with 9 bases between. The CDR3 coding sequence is TGTGCCAGTAGCAGGGAGTCTAATTCACCCCTCCACTTT. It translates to CASSRESNSPLHF.

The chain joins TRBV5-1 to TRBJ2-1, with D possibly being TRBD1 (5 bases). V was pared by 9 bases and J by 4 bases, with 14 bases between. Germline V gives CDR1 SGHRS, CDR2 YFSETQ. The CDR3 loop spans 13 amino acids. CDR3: CATTGPGYNEQFF. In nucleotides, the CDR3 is TGCGCCACCACCGGGCCAGGGTACAATGAGCAGTTCTTC. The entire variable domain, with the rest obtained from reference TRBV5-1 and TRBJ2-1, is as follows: KAGVTQTPRYLIKTRGQQVTLSCSPISGHRSVSWYQQTPGQGLQFLFEYFSETQRNKGNFPGRFSGRQFSNSRSEMNVSTLELGDSALYLCATTGPGYNEQFFGPGTRLTVL.

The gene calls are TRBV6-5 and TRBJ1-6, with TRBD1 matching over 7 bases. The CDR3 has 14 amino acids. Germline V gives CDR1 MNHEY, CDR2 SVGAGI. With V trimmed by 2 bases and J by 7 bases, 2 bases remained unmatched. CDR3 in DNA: TGTGCCAGCAGTTACCGGGACAGCAATTCACCCCTCCACTTT. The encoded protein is CASSYRDSNSPLHF.

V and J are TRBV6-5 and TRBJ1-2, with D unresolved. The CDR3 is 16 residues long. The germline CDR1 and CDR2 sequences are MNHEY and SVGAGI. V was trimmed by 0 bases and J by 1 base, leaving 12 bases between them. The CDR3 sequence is CASSYSGSRDNYGYTF. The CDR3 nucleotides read TGTGCCAGCAGTTACTCGGGGTCTCGTGATAACTATGGCTACACCTTC.

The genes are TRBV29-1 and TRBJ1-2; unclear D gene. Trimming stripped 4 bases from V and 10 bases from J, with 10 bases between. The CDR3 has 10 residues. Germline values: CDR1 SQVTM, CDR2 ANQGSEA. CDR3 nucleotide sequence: TGCAGCGTTGTCGACTATTACTACACCTTC. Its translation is CSVVDYYYTF.

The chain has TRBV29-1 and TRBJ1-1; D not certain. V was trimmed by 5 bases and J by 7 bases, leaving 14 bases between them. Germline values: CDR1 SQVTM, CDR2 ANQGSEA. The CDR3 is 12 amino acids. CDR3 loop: CSVLFSSGEAFF. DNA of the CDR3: TGCAGCGTTTTATTTTCCTCAGGTGAAGCTTTCTTT.